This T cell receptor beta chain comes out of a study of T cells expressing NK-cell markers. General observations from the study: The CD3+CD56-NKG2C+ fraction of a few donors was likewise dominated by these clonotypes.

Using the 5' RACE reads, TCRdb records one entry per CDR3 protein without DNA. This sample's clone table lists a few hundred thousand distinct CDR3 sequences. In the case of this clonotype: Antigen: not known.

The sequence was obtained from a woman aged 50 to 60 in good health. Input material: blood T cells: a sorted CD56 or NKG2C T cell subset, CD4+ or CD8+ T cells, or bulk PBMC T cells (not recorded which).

CDR3 residues: CASSQGGGQPQHF. The chain carries TRBV3-1 and TRBJ1-5. This CDR3 is 13 amino acids long. In germline, CDR1 is LGHDT, CDR2 YNNKEL (reference sequence).